This passage covers 4 T cell receptor beta chains from one sample sequenced in a study of technical replicates of blood from a few donors. Sequencing used immunoSEQ multiplex PCR; TCRdb keeps in-frame clones, though not all of them. The table has approximately 73,000 clones, 80% to 95% seen once; the top ten hold 0.42%. The sample consisted of T cells isolated from PBMCs. The origin of the receptors is a human donor in good health.

The chain has TRBV20-1 and TRBJ1-1; tentatively, D is TRBD1 (6 bases). The CDR3 is 11 residues long. The V gene lost 6 bases and the J gene lost 1 base, with 6 bases spanning the gap. The germline gives CDR1 DFQATT, CDR2 SNEGSKA (reference sequence). The CDR3 coding sequence is TGCAGTGCGGGACAGAACACTGAAGCTTTCTTT. Protein product: CSAGQNTEAFF.

J is TRBJ2-2 and V is TRBV14; 11 bases match TRBD2. The CDR3 contains 19 residues. Unmatched junction bases numbered 8, after V lost 1 base and J lost 1 base. Germline V gives CDR1 SGHDN, CDR2 FVKESK. CDR3 nucleotides: TGTGCCAGCAGCCAAGTAGAGGCGGGACTAGCGGAGAACACCGGGGAGCTGTTTTTT. It specifies CASSQVEAGLAENTGELFF.

The chain has TRBV11-3 and TRBJ2-3; 11 bases line up with TRBD1. V shed 2 bases and J 3 bases; nucleotides not matched to a gene: 1. Germline assignment: CDR1 SGHNT and CDR2 YENEEA. This CDR3 has 15 amino acids. The chain's CDR3 is CASSLWDRGTDTQYF. The CDR3 coding sequence is TGTGCCAGCAGCTTATGGGACAGGGGGACAGATACGCAGTATTTT.

The gene calls are TRBV7-9 and TRBJ1-1; 8 nucleotides line up with TRBD1. In germline, CDR1 is SEHNR, CDR2 FQNEAQ (reference sequence). The ends lost 5 bases at V and 7 bases at J; junction bases unmatched: 9. CDR3 length equals 14 residues. DNA of the CDR3: TGTGCCAGCAGCCCGGACAGGGAAAGAATTGAAGCTTTCTTT. Protein product: CASSPDRERIEAFF.